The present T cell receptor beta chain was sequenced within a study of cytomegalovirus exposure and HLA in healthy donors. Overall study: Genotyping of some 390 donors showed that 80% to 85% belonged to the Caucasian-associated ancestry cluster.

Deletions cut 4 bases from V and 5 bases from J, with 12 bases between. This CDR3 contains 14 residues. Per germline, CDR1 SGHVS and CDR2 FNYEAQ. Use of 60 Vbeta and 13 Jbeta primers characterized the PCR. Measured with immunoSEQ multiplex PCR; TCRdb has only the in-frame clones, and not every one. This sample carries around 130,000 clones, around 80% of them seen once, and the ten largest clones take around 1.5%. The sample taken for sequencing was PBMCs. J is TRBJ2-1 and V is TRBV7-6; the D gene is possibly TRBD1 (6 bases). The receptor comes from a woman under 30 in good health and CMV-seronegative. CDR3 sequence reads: CASSYGPGDNEQFF. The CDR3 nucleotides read TGTGCCAGCAGCTATGGCCCAGGGGACAATGAGCAGTTCTTC.